Sequencing of this T cell receptor (beta chain) was carried out in a study of vaccination and CD4 T cells after COVID-19. This clonotype was seen a handful of times. Antigen unknown. Once obtained from cultured CD4+ T cells, the DNA was sequenced using the Oncomine TCR Beta short-read assay. TCRdb processed the PCR reads anew with MiXCR; each CDR3 protein has one entry. Counted here are roughly 17,000 distinct CDR3 sequences, 43% occurring once; the ten biggest clones make up 4.5% to 7%. As to treatment: approximately nine-day PBMC culture with coronavirus spike peptide pools or control peptides (ViraFEST assay). The CDR3 has 13 residues. V lost 1 base and J lost 8, with 11 bases in between. CDR1 and CDR2 from the germline V gene are LGHNA and YSLEER.

This sequence originates from a human donor who had recovered from COVID-19. The chain links TRBV4-3 to TRBJ1-1, with no clear D. The source was CD4+ T cells from blood, cultured in vitro, collected before SARS-CoV-2 vaccination. The CDR3 coding sequence is TGCGCCAGCAGCCAAGTCGGGGTAGCCGAAGCTTTCTTT. Protein product: CASSQVGVAEAFF.